This T cell receptor (beta chain) was obtained from a study of cytomegalovirus exposure and HLA in healthy donors. On the study more broadly: In an early release, HLA-typed donors contributed tens of millions of unique TCR sequences. Most genotyped donors, about 81% of 350 to 500, had Caucasian-associated genetic ancestry. General observations from the study: The dataset shows that most TCR sequences were rare, while some public TCRs occurred in many donors. When a later analysis was performed, an Asian-associated ancestry cluster reportedly had fewer N-insertions than the roughly 670-donor mean.

Trimming took off 2 bases at V and 4 bases at J, with 13 bases between the two ends. Per germline, CDR1 ENHRY and CDR2 SYGVKD. The CDR3 covers 15 residues. For this clone: The antigen remains unidentified.

The PCR made use of 60 Vbeta and 13 Jbeta primers. Here immunoSEQ multiplex PCR was the method, and the copy in TCRdb shows in-frame clones only, minus some. The table includes 95,000 to 150,000 clones, around 69% detected once. The V and J genes are TRBV10-3 and TRBJ2-3, with D possibly being TRBD1 (5 bases). The TCR was taken from a woman between 35 and 50 years old in good health and CMV-seropositive. Sequenced input: PBMCs. CDR3 in DNA: TGTGCCATCAGTGAGGCACTTGACAGTGCAGATACGCAGTATTTT. It encodes CAISEALDSADTQYF.